The TCR beta chain under discussion was sequenced for a study of shared clonotypes between healthy human individuals. About the research overall: The donor group consisted of two women and a few men, aged 18 to 49.

Study-wide results and limits: Only a few donors were included, so the genetic and exposure-history diversity represented was limited.

Trimming cost V 7 bases and J 4 bases; bases outside gene matches: 7. This CDR3 region has 15 residues. CDR1 is SGHTA and CDR2 is FQGNSA in the germline V gene. It was at deep level that the assay was run. Profiled with immunoSEQ multiplex PCR; TCRdb holds only in-frame clones, not every one. Of approximately 640,000 clones listed, around 72% are singletons. With regard to this clone: Its antigen is undetermined.

The sample was memory CD4+ T cells sorted from blood. Stated subset: CD45RA-negative fraction. The chain uses TRBV7-2 and TRBJ2-3, with TRBD2 matching over 11 bases. The origin of this receptor is a woman aged 30 to 39 in good health. The CDR3 loop is CASNELAGVADTQYF. CDR3 in DNA: TGTGCCAGCAACGAACTAGCGGGAGTTGCAGATACGCAGTATTTT.